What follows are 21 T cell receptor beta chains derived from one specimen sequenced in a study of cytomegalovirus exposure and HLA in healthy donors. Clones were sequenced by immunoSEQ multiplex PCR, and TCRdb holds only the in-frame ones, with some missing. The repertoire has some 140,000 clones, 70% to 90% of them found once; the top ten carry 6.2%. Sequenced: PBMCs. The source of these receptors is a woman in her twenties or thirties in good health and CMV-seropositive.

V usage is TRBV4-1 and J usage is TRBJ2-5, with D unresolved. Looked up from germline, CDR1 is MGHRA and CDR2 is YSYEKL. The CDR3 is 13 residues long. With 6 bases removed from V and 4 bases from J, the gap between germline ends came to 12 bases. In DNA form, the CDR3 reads TGCGCCAGCAGTCCTGACTCTCGAGAGACCCAGTACTTC. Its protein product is CASSPDSRETQYF.

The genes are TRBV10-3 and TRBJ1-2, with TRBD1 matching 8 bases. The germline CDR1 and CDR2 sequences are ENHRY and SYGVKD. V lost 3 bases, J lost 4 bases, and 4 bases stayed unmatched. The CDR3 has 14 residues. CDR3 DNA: TGTGCCATCAGTGAAGGGGGACAGGCCTATGGCTACACCTTC. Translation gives CAISEGGQAYGYTF.

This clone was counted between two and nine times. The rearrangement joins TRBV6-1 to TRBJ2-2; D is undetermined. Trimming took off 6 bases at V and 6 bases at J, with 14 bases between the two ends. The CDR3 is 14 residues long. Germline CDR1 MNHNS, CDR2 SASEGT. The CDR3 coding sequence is TGTGCCAGCAGCGCCGATGGAGAGGCCGGGGAGCTGTTTTTT. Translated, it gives CASSADGEAGELFF.

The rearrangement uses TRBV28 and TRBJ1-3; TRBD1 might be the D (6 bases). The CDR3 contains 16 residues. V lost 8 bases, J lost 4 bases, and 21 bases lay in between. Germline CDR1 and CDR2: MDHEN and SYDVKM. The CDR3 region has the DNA TGTGCCAGCGAGACCTTACACAGGGATGAAGGAAACACCATATATTTT. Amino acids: CASETLHRDEGNTIYF.

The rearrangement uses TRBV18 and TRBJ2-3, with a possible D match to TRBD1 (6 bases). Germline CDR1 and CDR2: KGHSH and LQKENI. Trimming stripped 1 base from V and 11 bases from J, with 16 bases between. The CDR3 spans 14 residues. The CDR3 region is CASSPQPTGAKQYF. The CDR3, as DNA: TGTGCCAGCTCACCACAACCGACAGGAGCGAAGCAGTATTTT.

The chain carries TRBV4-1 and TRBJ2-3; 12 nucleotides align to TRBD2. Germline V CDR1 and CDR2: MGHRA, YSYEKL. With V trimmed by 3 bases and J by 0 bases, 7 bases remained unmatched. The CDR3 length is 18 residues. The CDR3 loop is CASSQLAGGQNSTDTQYF. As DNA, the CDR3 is TGCGCCAGCAGCCAGCTAGCGGGGGGGCAAAATAGCACAGATACGCAGTATTTT.

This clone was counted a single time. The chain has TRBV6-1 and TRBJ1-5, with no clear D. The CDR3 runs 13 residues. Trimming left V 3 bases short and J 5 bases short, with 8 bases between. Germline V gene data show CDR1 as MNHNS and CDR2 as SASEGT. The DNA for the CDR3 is TGTGCCAGCAGTGAGTCGTCCCATCAGCCCCAGCATTTT. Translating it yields CASSESSHQPQHF.

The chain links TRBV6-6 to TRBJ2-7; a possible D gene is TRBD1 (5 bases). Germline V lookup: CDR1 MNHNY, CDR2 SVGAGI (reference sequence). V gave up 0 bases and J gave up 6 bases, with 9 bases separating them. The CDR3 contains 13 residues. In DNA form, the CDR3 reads TGTGCCAGCAGTTACTCTACAGGCCTCGAGCAGTACTTC. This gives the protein CASSYSTGLEQYF.

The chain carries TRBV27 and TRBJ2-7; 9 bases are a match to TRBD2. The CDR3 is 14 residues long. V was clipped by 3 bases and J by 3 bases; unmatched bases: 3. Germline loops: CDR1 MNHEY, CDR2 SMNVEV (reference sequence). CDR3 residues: CASSFSGSFYEQYF. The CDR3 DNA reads TGTGCCAGCAGTTTTAGCGGGAGTTTCTACGAGCAGTACTTC.

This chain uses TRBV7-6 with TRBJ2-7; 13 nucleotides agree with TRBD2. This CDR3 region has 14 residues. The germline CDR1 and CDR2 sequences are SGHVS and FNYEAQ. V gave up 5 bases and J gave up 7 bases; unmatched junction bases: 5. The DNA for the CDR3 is TGTGCCAGCAGCCTCGGGACTAGCGGGATTGAGCAGTACTTC. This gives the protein CASSLGTSGIEQYF.

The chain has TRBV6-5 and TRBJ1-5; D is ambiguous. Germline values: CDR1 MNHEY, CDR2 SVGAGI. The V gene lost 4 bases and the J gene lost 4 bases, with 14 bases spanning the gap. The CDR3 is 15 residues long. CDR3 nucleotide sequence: TGTGCCAGCAGTTCGACTCCAGACTTTAATCAGCCCCAGCATTTT. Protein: CASSSTPDFNQPQHF.

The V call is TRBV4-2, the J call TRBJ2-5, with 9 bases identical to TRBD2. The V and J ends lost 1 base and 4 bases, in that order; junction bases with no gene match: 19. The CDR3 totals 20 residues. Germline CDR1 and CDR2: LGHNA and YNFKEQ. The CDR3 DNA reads TGTGCCAGCAGCCAAGTGCTAGCGGGGAACCGGGAGGAAAGACGAGAGACCCAGTACTTC. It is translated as CASSQVLAGNREERRETQYF.

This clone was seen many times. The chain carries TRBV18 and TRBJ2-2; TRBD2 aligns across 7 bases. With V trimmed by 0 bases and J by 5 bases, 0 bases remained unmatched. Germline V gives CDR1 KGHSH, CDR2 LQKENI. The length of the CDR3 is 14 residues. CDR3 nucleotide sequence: TGTGCCAGCTCACCACCTAGCGGGACCGGGGAGCTGTTTTTT. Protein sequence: CASSPPSGTGELFF.

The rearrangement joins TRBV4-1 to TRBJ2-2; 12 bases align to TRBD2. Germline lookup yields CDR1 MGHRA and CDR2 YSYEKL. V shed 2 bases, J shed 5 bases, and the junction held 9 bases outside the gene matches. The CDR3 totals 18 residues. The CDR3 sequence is CASSQRLAGGGRTGELFF. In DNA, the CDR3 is TGCGCCAGCAGCCAACGCCTAGCGGGAGGGGGAAGGACCGGGGAGCTGTTTTTT.

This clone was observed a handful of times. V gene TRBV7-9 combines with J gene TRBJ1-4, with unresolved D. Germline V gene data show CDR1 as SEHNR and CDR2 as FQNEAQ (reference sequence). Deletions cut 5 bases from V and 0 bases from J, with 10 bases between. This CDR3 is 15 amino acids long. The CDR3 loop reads CASSPPGSTNEKLFF. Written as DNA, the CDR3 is TGTGCCAGCAGCCCCCCGGGATCAACTAATGAAAAACTGTTTTTT. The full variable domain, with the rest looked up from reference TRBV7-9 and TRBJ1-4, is DTGVSQNPRHKITKRGQNVTFRCDPISEHNRLYWYRQTLGQGPEFLTYFQNEAQLEKSRLLSDRFSAERPKGSFSTLEIQRTEQGDSAMYLCASSPPGSTNEKLFFGSGTQLSVL.

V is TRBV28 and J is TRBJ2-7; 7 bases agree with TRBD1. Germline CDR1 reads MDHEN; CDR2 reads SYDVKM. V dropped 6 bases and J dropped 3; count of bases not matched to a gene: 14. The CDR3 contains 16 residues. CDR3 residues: CASRATGRDRIYEQYF. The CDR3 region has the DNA TGTGCCAGCAGGGCGACGGGACGGGACAGAATCTACGAGCAGTACTTC. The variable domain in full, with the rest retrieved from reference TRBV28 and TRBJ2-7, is DVKVTQSSRYLVKRTGEKVFLECVQDMDHENMFWYRQDPGLGLRLIYFSYDVKMKEKGDIPEGYSVSREKKERFSLILESASTNQTSMYLCASRATGRDRIYEQYFGPGTRLTVT.

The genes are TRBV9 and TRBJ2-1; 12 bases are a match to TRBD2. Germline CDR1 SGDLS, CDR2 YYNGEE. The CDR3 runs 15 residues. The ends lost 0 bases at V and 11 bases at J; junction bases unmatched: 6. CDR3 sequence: CASSVGGLAGPKQFF. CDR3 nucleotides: TGTGCCAGCAGCGTAGGCGGACTAGCGGGGCCAAAGCAGTTCTTC.

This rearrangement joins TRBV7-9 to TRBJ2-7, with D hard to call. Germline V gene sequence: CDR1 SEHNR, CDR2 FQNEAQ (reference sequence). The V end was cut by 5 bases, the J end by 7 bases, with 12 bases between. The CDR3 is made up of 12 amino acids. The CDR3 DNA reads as TGTGCCAGCAGCGATTCTCGTCGGGAGCAGTACTTC. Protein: CASSDSRREQYF. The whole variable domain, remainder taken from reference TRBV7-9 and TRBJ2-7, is DTGVSQNPRHKITKRGQNVTFRCDPISEHNRLYWYRQTLGQGPEFLTYFQNEAQLEKSRLLSDRFSAERPKGSFSTLEIQRTEQGDSAMYLCASSDSRREQYFGPGTRLTVT.

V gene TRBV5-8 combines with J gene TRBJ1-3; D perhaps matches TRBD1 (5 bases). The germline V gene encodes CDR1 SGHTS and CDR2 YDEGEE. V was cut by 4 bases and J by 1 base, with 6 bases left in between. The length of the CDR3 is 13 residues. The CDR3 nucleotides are TGTGCCAGCAGCCGGGGGTCTGGAAACACCATATATTTT. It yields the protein CASSRGSGNTIYF.

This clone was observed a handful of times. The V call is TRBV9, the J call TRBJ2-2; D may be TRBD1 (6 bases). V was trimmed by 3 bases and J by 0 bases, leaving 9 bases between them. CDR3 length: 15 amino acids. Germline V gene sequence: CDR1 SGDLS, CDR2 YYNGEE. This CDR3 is CASSAGTTNTGELFF. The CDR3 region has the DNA TGTGCCAGCAGCGCCGGGACAACGAACACCGGGGAGCTGTTTTTT.

The CDR3 reads CASSQDFPDRVVEEQYF. CDR3 nucleotides: TGCGCCAGCAGCCAAGATTTCCCGGACAGGGTTGTTGAGGAGCAGTACTTC. The chain has TRBV4-1 and TRBJ2-7, with 8 bases matching TRBD1. Trimming removed 0 bases from V and 7 bases from J; junction bases left unmatched: 14. The germline gives CDR1 MGHRA, CDR2 YSYEKL. CDR3 length equals 17 residues.